The rows below give T cell receptor beta chains drawn from one sample of a study of spatial heterogeneity in lung cancer. TCRdb reprocessed the 5' RACE reads with MiXCR, giving one entry per CDR3 protein. There are around 110,000 distinct CDR3 sequences in the sample; 12% occur only once, and approximately 15% lies in the top ten. The specimen comprised PBMCs, sampled at follow-up. The receptors were sampled from a male donor with early-stage non-small cell lung cancer. CDR3s include the opening cysteine and the closing phenylalanine or tryptophan. D genes are given only for firm matches. The size field is filled for only some rows; it gives once, few, many or a size class.

clone_size,d_call,j_call,v_call,cdr3_aa,cdr3_nt
few,NA,TRBJ1-1,TRBV12-3/TRBV12-4,CASSFRLGTGRNTEAFF,TGTGCCAGCAGTTTCAGATTGGGGACCGGGAGGAACACTGAAGCTTTCTTT
few,TRBD2,TRBJ2-7,TRBV6-2/TRBV6-3,CASSWGGSSYEQYF,TGTGCCAGCAGTTGGGGCGGGAGCTCCTACGAGCAGTACTTC
many,NA,TRBJ1-3,TRBV9,CASSASPSTSGNTIYF,TGTGCCAGCAGCGCCAGCCCCTCGACCTCTGGAAACACCATATATTTT
NA,TRBD1,TRBJ1-1,TRBV6-1,CASSDLLGQGRNTEAFF,TGTGCCAGCAGTGACTTGCTTGGACAGGGAAGGAACACTGAAGCTTTCTTT
many,NA,TRBJ1-2,TRBV7-2,CASSPGGSGGYTF,TGTGCCAGCAGCCCCGGCGGGAGTGGTGGCTACACCTTC
NA,NA,TRBJ1-5,TRBV12-3/TRBV12-4,CASSLAGVGGNQPQHF,TGTGCCAGCAGTTTAGCTGGGGTTGGGGGCAATCAGCCCCAGCATTTT
many,NA,TRBJ2-1,TRBV20-1,CSAISGSASYNEQFF,TGCAGTGCTATTTCCGGTTCCGCATCGTACAATGAGCAGTTCTTC
few,TRBD1,TRBJ1-4,TRBV6-5,CASSSRTGREKLFF,TGTGCCAGCAGTTCTCGGACAGGGAGAGAAAAACTGTTTTTT
NA,TRBD1,TRBJ2-1,TRBV7-2,CASSPRTGSANEQFF,TGTGCCAGCAGCCCACGGACAGGGAGTGCCAATGAGCAGTTCTTC
few,NA,TRBJ2-1,TRBV27,CASSLLASYNEQFF,TGTGCCAGCAGTTTACTAGCGTCCTACAATGAGCAGTTCTTC
few,NA,TRBJ1-1,TRBV5-4,CASSWGGESLTEAFF,TGTGCCAGCAGCTGGGGGGGAGAGTCTTTGACTGAAGCTTTCTTT
many,TRBD1,TRBJ2-7,TRBV29-1,CSIRQGIREQYF,TGCAGCATAAGACAGGGGATCCGAGAGCAGTACTTC
NA,NA,TRBJ1-1,TRBV4-3,CASSQVPGDTEAFF,TGCGCCAGCAGCCAAGTCCCAGGGGACACTGAAGCTTTCTTT
few,TRBD1,TRBJ2-3,TRBV12-3/TRBV12-4,CASTPPQGQDTQYF,TGTGCCAGCACCCCGCCACAGGGGCAAGATACGCAGTATTTT
many,NA,TRBJ2-5,TRBV11-1,CASSFYRLETQYF,TGTGCCAGCAGCTTCTATCGTCTAGAGACCCAGTACTTC
many,TRBD1,TRBJ1-1,TRBV7-9,CASSEGQGTEAFF,TGTGCCAGCAGCGAGGGACAGGGGACTGAAGCTTTCTTT
NA,NA,TRBJ1-2,TRBV28,CASSLSGDVGISYTF,TGTGCCAGCAGTTTATCGGGGGACGTCGGCATTAGCTACACCTTC
few,NA,TRBJ1-6,TRBV5-6,CASSLGSYNSPLHF,TGTGCCAGCAGCTTGGGCTCCTATAATTCACCCCTCCACTTT
NA,TRBD1,TRBJ1-3,TRBV11-2,CASSLDGTGVRGNTIYF,TGTGCCAGCAGCTTAGATGGTACAGGGGTCCGGGGAAACACCATATATTTT
NA,TRBD1,TRBJ1-4,TRBV9,CASSAALQGAREKLFF,TGTGCCAGCAGCGCGGCTTTACAGGGGGCGAGGGAAAAACTGTTTTTT
NA,NA,TRBJ2-5,TRBV5-1,CASSIDRAGRETQYF,TGCGCCAGCAGCATCGACAGGGCGGGAAGAGAGACCCAGTACTTC
NA,TRBD2,TRBJ2-1,TRBV18,CASLRTSGGKEQFF,TGTGCCAGCCTCCGGACTAGCGGGGGAAAAGAGCAGTTCTTC
many,NA,TRBJ2-4,TRBV7-9,CASSFEGAKNIQYF,TGTGCCAGCAGCTTCGAAGGAGCCAAAAACATTCAGTACTTC
few,NA,TRBJ1-6,TRBV7-9,CASSGQVAGISPLHF,TGTGCCAGCAGCGGACAAGTGGCAGGGATCTCACCCCTCCACTTT
many,TRBD1,TRBJ2-7,TRBV6-1,CASSEELTGGILSYEQYF,TGTGCCAGCAGTGAAGAGTTGACAGGGGGAATATTAAGCTACGAGCAGTACTTC
few,NA,TRBJ2-2,TRBV30,CAWSLLYRDTGELFF,TGTGCCTGGAGTCTCTTGTACAGAGACACCGGGGAGCTGTTTTTT
NA,TRBD2,TRBJ2-1,TRBV7-2,CASKSGGYNEQFF,TGTGCCAGCAAAAGCGGGGGTTACAATGAGCAGTTCTTC